This T cell receptor (beta chain) was captured in a study of cytomegalovirus exposure and HLA in healthy donors. Regarding this clone: Its specificity is unknown.

The PCR made use of 60 Vbeta and 13 Jbeta primers. Libraries were prepared by immunoSEQ multiplex PCR; TCRdb keeps only in-frame clonotypes and omits some of them. This sample has some 190,000 clones; 70% to 80% occur once, and the top ten carry 2.1%. The CDR3 consists of 14 residues. Germline assignment: CDR1 MRHNA and CDR2 SNTAGT. Study results and caveats: Roughly uniform depth of sequencing across donors was assumed in presence/absence analyses.

Material for sequencing was PBMCs. This clonotype was sampled from a woman in her 30s in good health and CMV-seropositive. This chain uses TRBV6-4 with TRBJ2-3; D is perhaps TRBD1 (5 bases). The DNA matches TRBJ1-5 better at its end, which makes the J call doubtful. Here the CDR3 reads CASSDSQGTDTQHF. The CDR3 nucleotides read TGTGCCAGCAGTGACTCTCAGGGCACAGATACGCAGCATTTT.